This is a list of T cell receptor beta chains from one sample in a study of immune heterogeneity within non-small cell lung tumors. TCRdb fed the multiplex PCR reads into MiXCR, producing one record per CDR3 protein. The sample holds 1,500 to 2,500 distinct CDR3 sequences, under 35% seen once. Sequencing was performed on lung tumor tissue. Receptors originate from a man between 60 and 75 years old with non-small cell lung cancer. The CDR3 runs from the conserved cysteine through the conserved F or W. D genes are given only for firm matches. Clone size is not always given. Where it is, it says once, few, many or a class for expanded clones.

V gene: TRBV10-3
clone size: medium-sized
J gene: TRBJ1-2
D gene: NA
CDR3 protein: CAISESGQIYGYTF
CDR3 DNA: TGTGCCATCAGTGAGTCTGGACAGATCTATGGCTACACCTTC

V gene: TRBV6-1
clone size: NA
J gene: TRBJ1-2
D gene: NA
CDR3 protein: CASSDRPYGYTF
CDR3 DNA: TGTGCCAGCAGTGACCGTCCCTATGGCTACACCTTC

V gene: TRBV19
clone size: medium-sized
J gene: TRBJ1-2
D gene: NA
CDR3 protein: CASRDNYGYTF
CDR3 DNA: TGTGCCAGCCGGGACAACTATGGCTACACCTTC

V gene: TRBV3-1
clone size: few
J gene: TRBJ2-1
D gene: TRBD2
CDR3 protein: CASSQGIGVSGSSYNEQFF
CDR3 DNA: TGTGCCAGCAGCCAGGGCATAGGGGTCAGCGGGAGCTCCTACAATGAGCAGTTCTTC

V gene: TRBV6-1
clone size: once
J gene: TRBJ2-7
D gene: NA
CDR3 protein: CASRRTGVTYF
CDR3 DNA: TGTGCCAGCAGACGGACGGGGGTAACGTACTTC

V gene: TRBV28
clone size: large
J gene: TRBJ2-7
D gene: TRBD2
CDR3 protein: CASSFSRTSGYEQYF
CDR3 DNA: TGTGCCAGCAGTTTCTCCCGGACTAGCGGCTACGAGCAGTACTTC

V gene: TRBV11-2
clone size: NA
J gene: TRBJ2-7
D gene: TRBD2
CDR3 protein: CASISGTRDYEQYF
CDR3 DNA: TGTGCCAGCATCTCGGGGACTAGGGACTACGAGCAGTACTTC

V gene: TRBV12-3/TRBV12-4
clone size: medium-sized
J gene: TRBJ1-5
D gene: NA
CDR3 protein: CASSARLGTLAQPQHF
CDR3 DNA: TGTGCCAGCAGCGCCCGACTTGGGACACTCGCACAGCCCCAGCATTTT

V gene: TRBV7-9
clone size: NA
J gene: TRBJ2-2
D gene: NA
CDR3 protein: CASSLGREKAGELFF
CDR3 DNA: TGTGCCAGCAGCTTAGGGAGGGAGAAGGCCGGGGAGCTGTTTTTT

V gene: TRBV7-9
clone size: few
J gene: TRBJ2-7
D gene: NA
CDR3 protein: CASRTGLSGSEQYF
CDR3 DNA: TGTGCCAGCAGAACGGGACTCTCGGGGTCCGAGCAGTACTTC

V gene: TRBV15
clone size: NA
J gene: TRBJ1-2
D gene: NA
CDR3 protein: CATSSYGGSYGYTF
CDR3 DNA: TGTGCCACCAGCAGCTACGGAGGGAGCTATGGCTACACCTTC

V gene: TRBV3-1
clone size: once
J gene: TRBJ2-5
D gene: NA
CDR3 protein: CASSQDSGRQETQYF
CDR3 DNA: TGTGCCAGCAGCCAAGATTCGGGGAGACAAGAGACCCAGTACTTC

V gene: TRBV18
clone size: NA
J gene: TRBJ2-1
D gene: NA
CDR3 protein: CASSDAGYDEQFF
CDR3 DNA: TGTGCCAGCTCGGACGCCGGGTACGATGAGCAGTTCTTC

V gene: TRBV5-6
clone size: few
J gene: TRBJ2-5
D gene: TRBD2
CDR3 protein: CASSGGLAEDF
CDR3 DNA: TGTGCCAGCAGCGGGGGACTAGCGGAAGACTTC

V gene: TRBV6-6
clone size: medium-sized
J gene: TRBJ1-5
D gene: NA
CDR3 protein: CASSYNGDSQPQHF
CDR3 DNA: TGTGCCAGCAGTTACAATGGGGATAGTCAGCCCCAGCATTTT